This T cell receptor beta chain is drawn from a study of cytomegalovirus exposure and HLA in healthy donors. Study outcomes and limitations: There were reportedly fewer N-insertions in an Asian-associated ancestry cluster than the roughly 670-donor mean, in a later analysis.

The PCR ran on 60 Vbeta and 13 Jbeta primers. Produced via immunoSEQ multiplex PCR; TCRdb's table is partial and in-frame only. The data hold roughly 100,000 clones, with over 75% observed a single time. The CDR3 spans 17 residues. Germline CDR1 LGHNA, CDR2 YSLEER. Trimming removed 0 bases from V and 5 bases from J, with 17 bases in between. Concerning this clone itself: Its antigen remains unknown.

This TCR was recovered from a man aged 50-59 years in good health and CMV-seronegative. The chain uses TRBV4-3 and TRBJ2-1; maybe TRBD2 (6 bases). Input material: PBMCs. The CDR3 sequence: CASSQDPRGTLHNEQFF. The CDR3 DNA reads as TGCGCCAGCAGCCAAGATCCCCGGGGGACCCTCCACAATGAGCAGTTCTTC.